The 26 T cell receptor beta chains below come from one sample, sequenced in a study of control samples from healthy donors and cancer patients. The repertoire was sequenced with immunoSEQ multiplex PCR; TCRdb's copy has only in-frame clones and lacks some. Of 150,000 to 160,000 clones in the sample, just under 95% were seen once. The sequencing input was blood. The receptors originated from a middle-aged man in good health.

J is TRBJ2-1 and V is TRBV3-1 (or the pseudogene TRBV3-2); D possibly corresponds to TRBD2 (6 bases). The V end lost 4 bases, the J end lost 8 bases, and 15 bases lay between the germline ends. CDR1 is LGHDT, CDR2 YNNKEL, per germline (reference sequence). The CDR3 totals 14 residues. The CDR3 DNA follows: TGTGCCAGCAGCCCCTTAGGGAGCGGGCATGAGCAGTTCTTC. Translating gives CASSPLGSGHEQFF.

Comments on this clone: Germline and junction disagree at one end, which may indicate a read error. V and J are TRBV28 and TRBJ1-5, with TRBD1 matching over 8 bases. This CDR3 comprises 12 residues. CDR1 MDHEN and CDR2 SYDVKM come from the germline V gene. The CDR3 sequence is CASSLPGQGGNF. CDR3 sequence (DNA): TGTGCCAGCAGTTTGCCCGGACAGGGTGGGAATTTT.

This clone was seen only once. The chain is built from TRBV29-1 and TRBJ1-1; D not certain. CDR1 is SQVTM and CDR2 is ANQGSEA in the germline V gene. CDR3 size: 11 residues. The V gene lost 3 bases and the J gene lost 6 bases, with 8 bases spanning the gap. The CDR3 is CSVDSGSEAFF. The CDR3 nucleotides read TGCAGCGTTGACTCGGGTTCTGAAGCTTTCTTT.

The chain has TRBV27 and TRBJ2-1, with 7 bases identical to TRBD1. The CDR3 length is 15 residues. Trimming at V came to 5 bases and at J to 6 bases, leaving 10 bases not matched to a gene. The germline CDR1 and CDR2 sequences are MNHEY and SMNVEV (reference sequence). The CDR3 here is CASSPTGNKANEQFF. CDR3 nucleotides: TGTGCCAGCAGTCCGACAGGGAATAAGGCCAATGAGCAGTTCTTC.

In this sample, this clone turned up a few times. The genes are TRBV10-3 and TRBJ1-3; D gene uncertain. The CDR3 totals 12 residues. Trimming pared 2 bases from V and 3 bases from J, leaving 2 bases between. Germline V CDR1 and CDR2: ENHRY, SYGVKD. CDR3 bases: TGTGCCATCAGTGAGGGTGGAAACACCATATATTTT. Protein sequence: CAISEGGNTIYF.

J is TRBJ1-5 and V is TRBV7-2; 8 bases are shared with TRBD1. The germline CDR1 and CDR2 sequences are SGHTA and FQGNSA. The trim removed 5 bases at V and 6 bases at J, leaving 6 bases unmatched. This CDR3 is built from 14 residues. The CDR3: CASSPDRVGQPQHF. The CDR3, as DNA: TGTGCCAGCAGCCCGGACAGGGTCGGTCAGCCCCAGCATTTT.

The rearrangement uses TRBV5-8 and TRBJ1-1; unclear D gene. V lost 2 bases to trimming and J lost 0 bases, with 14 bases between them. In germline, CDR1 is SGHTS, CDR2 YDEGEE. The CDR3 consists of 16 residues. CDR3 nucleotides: TGTGCCAGCAGCTTATCCTTGGGCGGCTTGAACACTGAAGCTTTCTTT. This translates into CASSLSLGGLNTEAFF.

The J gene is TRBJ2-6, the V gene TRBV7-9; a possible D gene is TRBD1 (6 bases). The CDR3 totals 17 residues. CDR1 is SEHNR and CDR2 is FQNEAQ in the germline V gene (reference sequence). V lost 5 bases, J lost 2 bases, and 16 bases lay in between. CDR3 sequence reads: CASSGRAGGAGANVLTF. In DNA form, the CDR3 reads TGTGCCAGCAGCGGGCGGGCTGGGGGCGCTGGGGCCAACGTCCTGACTTTC.

Written as DNA, the CDR3 is TGTGCCAGCAGTTTCGTGGCAGGGAATCAGCCCCAGCATTTT. Protein: CASSFVAGNQPQHF. The rearrangement uses TRBV28 and TRBJ1-5; D is possibly TRBD1 (5 bases). Germline V gene lookup returns CDR1 MDHEN and CDR2 SYDVKM. The V gene lost 3 bases and the J gene lost 4 bases, with 10 bases spanning the gap. This CDR3 region has 14 residues. The entire variable domain, with the rest obtained from reference TRBV28 and TRBJ1-5, is as follows: DVKVTQSSRYLVKRTGEKVFLECVQDMDHENMFWYRQDPGLGLRLIYFSYDVKMKEKGDIPEGYSVSREKKERFSLILESASTNQTSMYLCASSFVAGNQPQHFGDGTRLSIL.

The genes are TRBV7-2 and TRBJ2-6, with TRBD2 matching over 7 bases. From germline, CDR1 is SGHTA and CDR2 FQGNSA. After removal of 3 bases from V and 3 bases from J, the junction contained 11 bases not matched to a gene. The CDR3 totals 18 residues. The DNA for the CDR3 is TGTGCCAGCAGCTTTTCTCCGTCCGGGGGGTTTGGGGCCAACGTCCTGACTTTC. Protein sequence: CASSFSPSGGFGANVLTF.

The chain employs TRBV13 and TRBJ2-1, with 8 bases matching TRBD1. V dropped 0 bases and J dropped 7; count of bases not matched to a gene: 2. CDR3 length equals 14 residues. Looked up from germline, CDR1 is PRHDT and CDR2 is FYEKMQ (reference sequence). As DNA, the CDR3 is TGTGCCAGCAGCTTAGGGGACAGGGATAATGAGCAGTTCTTC. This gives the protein CASSLGDRDNEQFF.

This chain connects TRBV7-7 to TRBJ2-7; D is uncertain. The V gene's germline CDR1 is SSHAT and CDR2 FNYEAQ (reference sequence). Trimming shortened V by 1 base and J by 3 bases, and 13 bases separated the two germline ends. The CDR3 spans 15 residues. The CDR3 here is CASSLVHSPLYEQYF. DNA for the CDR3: TGTGCCAGCAGCTTAGTACATTCTCCCCTCTACGAGCAGTACTTC.

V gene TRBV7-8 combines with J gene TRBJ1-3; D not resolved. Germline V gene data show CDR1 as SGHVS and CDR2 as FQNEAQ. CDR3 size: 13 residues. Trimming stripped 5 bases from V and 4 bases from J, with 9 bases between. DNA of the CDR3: TGTGCCAGCAGCCCCGGAGGGGGAAACACCATATATTTT. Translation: CASSPGGGNTIYF.

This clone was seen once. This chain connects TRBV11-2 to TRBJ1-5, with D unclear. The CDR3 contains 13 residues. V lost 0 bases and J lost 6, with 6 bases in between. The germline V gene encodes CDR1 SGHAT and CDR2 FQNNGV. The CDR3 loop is CASSLDGSQPQHF. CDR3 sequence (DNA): TGTGCCAGCAGCTTAGACGGGTCTCAGCCCCAGCATTTT.

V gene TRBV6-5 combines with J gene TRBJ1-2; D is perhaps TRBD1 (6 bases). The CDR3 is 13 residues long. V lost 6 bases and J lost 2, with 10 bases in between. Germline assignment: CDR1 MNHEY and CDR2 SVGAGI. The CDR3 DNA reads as TGTGCCAGCAGCAGGGACATCAACTATGGCTACACCTTC. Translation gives CASSRDINYGYTF.

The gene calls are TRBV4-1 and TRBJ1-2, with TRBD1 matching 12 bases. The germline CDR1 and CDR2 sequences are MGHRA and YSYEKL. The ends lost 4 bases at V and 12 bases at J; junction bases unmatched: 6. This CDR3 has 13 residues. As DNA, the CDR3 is TGCGCCAGCAGCCTAGGGACAGGGGGCTCCAACACCTTC. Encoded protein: CASSLGTGGSNTF.

CDR3 in DNA: TGTGCCAGTAAAGACGGAAACTCCTACGAGCAGTACTTC. This translates into CASKDGNSYEQYF. The rearrangement joins TRBV19 to TRBJ2-7; D gene ambiguous. Germline lookup yields CDR1 LNHDA and CDR2 SQIVND (reference sequence). Trimming removed 7 bases at V and 0 bases at J, with 10 bases between. The CDR3 consists of 13 residues.

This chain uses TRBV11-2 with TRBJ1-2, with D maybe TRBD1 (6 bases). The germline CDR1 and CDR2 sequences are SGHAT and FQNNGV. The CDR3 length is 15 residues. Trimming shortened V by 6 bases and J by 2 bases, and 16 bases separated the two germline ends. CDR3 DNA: TGTGCCAGCAGGTCTAACAGGGAGAGAAACTATGGCTACACCTTC. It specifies CASRSNRERNYGYTF.

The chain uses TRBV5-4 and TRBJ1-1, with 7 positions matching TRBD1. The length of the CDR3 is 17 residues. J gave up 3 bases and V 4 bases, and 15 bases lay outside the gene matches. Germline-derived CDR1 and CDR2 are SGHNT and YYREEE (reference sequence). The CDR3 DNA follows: TGTGCCAGCAGCCCCCCCCAGGGCAGGGGGGAGGACACTGAAGCTTTCTTT. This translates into CASSPPQGRGEDTEAFF.

CDR3: CASSVASGTYEQYF. CDR3 nucleotide sequence: TGTGCCAGCAGTGTGGCTAGCGGGACCTACGAGCAGTACTTC. The rearrangement links TRBV2 to TRBJ2-7; 9 bases line up with TRBD2. CDR1 is SNHLY and CDR2 is FYNNEI in the germline V gene. The CDR3 runs 14 residues. Losses at the gene ends were 4 bases for V and 2 bases for J; bases not matched to a gene: 3.

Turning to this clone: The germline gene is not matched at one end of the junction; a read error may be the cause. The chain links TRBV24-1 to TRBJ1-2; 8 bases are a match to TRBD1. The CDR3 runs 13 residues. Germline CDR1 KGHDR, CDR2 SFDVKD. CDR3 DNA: TGTGCCACCAGCGATTCGGACAGGGTCAGCTACACCTTC. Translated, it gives CATSDSDRVSYTF.

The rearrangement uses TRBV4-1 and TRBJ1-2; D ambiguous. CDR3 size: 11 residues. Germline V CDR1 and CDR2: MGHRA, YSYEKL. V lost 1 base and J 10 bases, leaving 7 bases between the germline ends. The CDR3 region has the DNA TGCGCCAGCAGCCAAGTCGGGGACTACACCTTC. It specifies CASSQVGDYTF.

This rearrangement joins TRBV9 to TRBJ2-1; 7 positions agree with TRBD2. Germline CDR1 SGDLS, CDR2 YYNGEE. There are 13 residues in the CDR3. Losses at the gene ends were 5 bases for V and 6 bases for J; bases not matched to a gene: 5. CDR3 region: CASRDGGTNEQFF. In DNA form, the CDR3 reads TGTGCCAGCAGGGACGGGGGGACCAATGAGCAGTTCTTC.

CDR3 DNA sequence: TGTGCCTGGAGTCCAACGGCAACCTACAATGAGCAGTTCTTC. This gives the protein CAWSPTATYNEQFF. The V and J genes are TRBV30 and TRBJ2-1; D is uncertain. Germline V gene lookup returns CDR1 GTSNPN and CDR2 SVGIG (reference sequence). The CDR3 covers 14 residues. With 2 bases removed from V and 2 bases from J, the gap between germline ends came to 10 bases.

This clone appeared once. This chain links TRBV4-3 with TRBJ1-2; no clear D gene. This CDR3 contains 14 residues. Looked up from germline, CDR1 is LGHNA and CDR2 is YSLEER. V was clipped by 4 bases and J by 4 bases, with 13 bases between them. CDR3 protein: CASSPGGGVYGYTF. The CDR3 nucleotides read TGCGCCAGCAGCCCCGGTGGAGGTGTCTATGGCTACACCTTC.

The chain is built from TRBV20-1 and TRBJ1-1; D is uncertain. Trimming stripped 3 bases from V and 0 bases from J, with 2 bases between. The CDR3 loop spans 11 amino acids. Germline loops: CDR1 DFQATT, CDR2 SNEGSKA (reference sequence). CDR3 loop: CSASMNTEAFF. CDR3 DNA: TGCAGTGCTAGCATGAACACTGAAGCTTTCTTT.